These T cell receptor beta chains were read from a single sample in a study of Graves' ophthalmopathy and Graves' hyperthyroidism. TCRdb used MiXCR to reprocess the multiplex PCR reads, holding one entry per CDR3 protein. The table lists around 660,000 distinct CDR3 sequences, about 41% of them singletons. Sequencing was done on a sample of peripheral blood. The receptors come from an adult man with Graves' ophthalmopathy. The CDR3 runs from the conserved cysteine through the conserved F or W. A D gene is named only where the DNA matches it firmly. Size tells how often a clone was seen (once, few, many) or the class of an expanded clone, and some rows leave it out.

15,.,TRBJ2-2,TRBV19,.,CASTAQGGGTGELFF,TGTGCCAGTACCGCCCAGGGAGGGGGGACCGGGGAGCTGTTTTTT
17,.,TRBJ1-5,TRBV7-2,many,CASSLEVAGWSNQPQHF,TGTGCCAGCAGCTTAGAGGTGGCAGGGTGGAGCAATCAGCCCCAGCATTTT
15,.,TRBJ2-5,TRBV7-8,.,CASSPRDSTQETQYF,TGTGCCAGCAGTCCCCGGGACTCGACGCAAGAGACCCAGTACTTC
15,.,TRBJ2-7,TRBV10-3,many,CAISESRARMYEQYF,TGTGCCATCAGTGAGTCTCGGGCTCGGATGTACGAGCAGTACTTC
14,TRBD1,TRBJ1-1,TRBV7-8,many,CASSRDRVTPTAFF,TGTGCCAGCAGCCGCGACAGGGTCACGCCTACAGCTTTCTTT
14,.,TRBJ2-5,TRBV27,few,CASRRTSYQETQYF,TGTGCCAGCAGGAGGACAAGTTACCAAGAGACCCAGTACTTC
10,.,TRBJ1-2,TRBV2,many,CASSANGYTF,TGTGCCAGCAGTGCGAATGGCTACACCTTC
18,.,TRBJ1-1,TRBV12-5,few,CASGLVPHLREKITEAFF,TGTGCTAGTGGTTTGGTACCTCACCTCAGGGAGAAGATCACTGAAGCTTTCTTT
14,.,TRBJ1-6,TRBV19,.,CASSINTGNSPLHF,TGTGCCAGTAGTATCAATACAGGGAATTCACCCCTCCACTTT
12,.,TRBJ1-1,TRBV5-1,many,CASTGGEIGAFF,TGCGCCAGCACCGGGGGGGAAATTGGAGCTTTCTTT
15,.,TRBJ2-5,TRBV20-1,few,CSARDYADPRETQYF,TGCAGTGCTAGAGATTACGCAGACCCCCGGGAGACCCAGTACTTC
16,TRBD1,TRBJ1-2,TRBV7-8,.,CASSLEGQGNNYGYTF,TGTGCCAGCAGCTTAGAGGGACAGGGTAATAACTATGGCTACACCTTC
14,.,TRBJ2-7,TRBV28,few,CASKLQGVQTEQYF,TGTGCCAGCAAACTACAGGGTGTCCAAACTGAGCAGTACTTC
13,.,TRBJ2-2,TRBV25-1,.,CVSSGGNTGELFF,TGTGTCAGCAGTGGGGGTAACACCGGGGAGCTGTTTTTT
14,.,TRBJ1-2,TRBV5-1,.,CASSLRGLGYGHTF,TGCGCCAGCAGCTTGCGGGGCTTGGGCTATGGCCACACCTTC
13,.,TRBJ2-5,TRBV12-3/TRBV12-4,.,CASSSYEGETQYF,TGTGCCAGCAGTTCCTACGAGGGCGAGACCCAGTACTTC
15,.,TRBJ1-4,TRBV7-9,.,CASTEEAEVLEKLFF,TGTGCCAGCACCGAAGAGGCGGAGGTTTTGGAAAAACTGTTTTTT
16,TRBD2,TRBJ2-5,TRBV7-8,.,CASSPGGAGDQETQYF,TGTGCCAGCAGCCCCGGGGGAGCGGGGGATCAAGAGACCCAGTACTTC
15,TRBD1,TRBJ2-5,TRBV7-7,many,CASSPGQGGQETQYF,TGTGCCAGCAGCCCGGGACAGGGCGGGCAAGAGACCCAGTACTTC
15,.,TRBJ2-2,TRBV6-5,few,CASSEQRQNTGELFF,TGTGCCAGCAGTGAACAGCGTCAGAACACCGGGGAGCTGTTTTTT
11,.,TRBJ1-1,TRBV7-9,.,CASSLETGAFF,TGTGCCAGCAGCTTAGAAACGGGAGCTTTCTTT
15,TRBD2,TRBJ2-7,TRBV9,.,CASSSTSGRTHEQYF,TGTGCCAGCAGTTCGACTAGCGGGAGAACCCACGAGCAGTACTTC
13,.,TRBJ1-5,TRBV4-1,.,CASSQEWGQPQHF,TGCGCCAGCAGCCAAGAGTGGGGGCAGCCCCAGCATTTT
15,.,TRBJ1-2,TRBV2,.,CASSERAPDNYGYTF,TGTGCCAGCAGTGAGCGGGCGCCAGACAACTATGGCTACACCTTC
16,TRBD1,TRBJ2-6,TRBV7-3,once,CASSPPWGTGANFLTF,TGTGCCAGCAGCCCGCCGTGGGGGACAGGGGCCAACTTCCTGACTTTC
13,.,TRBJ1-1,TRBV2,.,CATLDRTATEAFF,TGTGCCACCTTAGACAGGACGGCCACTGAAGCTTTCTTT
18,TRBD2,TRBJ2-5,TRBV7-3,many,CASARGGAGLAVSETQYF,TGTGCCAGCGCTAGAGGGGGCGCGGGACTAGCGGTTTCAGAGACCCAGTACTTC